These 6 T cell receptor beta chains came from one sample sequenced in a study of early T cells in non-severe SARS-CoV-2 infection. One entry per CDR3 protein results from TCRdb running MiXCR on the 5' RACE reads. The sample holds tens of thousands of distinct CDR3 sequences, around a tenth seen once. The sample consisted of whole blood, taken at baseline. The source of these receptors is an adult who was a healthcare worker with PCR-confirmed SARS-CoV-2 infection or an uninfected control (not recorded which).

This clonotype was detected ten times or more. The genes are TRBV21-1 and TRBJ2-1; TRBD2, the table's D call, lacks a check against the DNA. TRBV21-1 is a pseudogene. The CDR3 has 16 residues. In DNA form, the CDR3 reads TGTGCCAGCAGCAAAGAGGGACTAGCGGGAGAAAGCGAGCAGTTCTTC. It yields the protein CASSKEGLAGESEQFF.

This clonotype occurred a few times. J is TRBJ2-5 and V is TRBV12-3 or TRBV12-4; either TRBD1 or TRBD2 may fit D (7 bases each). CDR3 length: 15 amino acids. With 6 bases removed from V and 4 bases from J, the gap between germline ends came to 18 bases. The CDR3 DNA sequence: TGTGCCAGCAGCTCCGGGAGGCAGGGGGGAGAGACCCAGTACTTC. Protein sequence: CASSSGRQGGETQYF.

The rearrangement links TRBV11-3 to TRBJ1-1, with D uncertain. Germline CDR1 and CDR2: SGHNT and YENEEA. V shed 2 bases and J shed 2 bases, with 6 bases lying between them. CDR3 size: 13 residues. In DNA, the CDR3 is TGTGCCAGCAGCTTAAACAGAAACACTGAAGCTTTCTTT. It is translated as CASSLNRNTEAFF.

This clonotype was counted only a few times. This sequence joins TRBV19 and TRBJ2-7, with D tentatively TRBD1 (6 bases). Germline V lookup: CDR1 LNHDA, CDR2 SQIVND (reference sequence). Deletions cut 5 bases from V and 3 bases from J, with 17 bases between. The CDR3 covers 15 residues. The CDR3 DNA is TGTGCCAGTAGTCCCCACGGACAGTTAATCTACGAGCAGTACTTC. Encoded protein: CASSPHGQLIYEQYF.

This clonotype was detected many times. The CDR3 protein is CASSLAGELFF. In nucleotides, the CDR3 is TGTGCCAGCAGCTTAGCCGGGGAGCTGTTTTTT. V gene TRBV7-9 combines with J gene TRBJ2-2, with unresolved D. Trimming took 0 bases from V and 7 from J, leaving 0 bases between them. The CDR3 is made up of 11 amino acids. Germline V CDR1 and CDR2: SEHNR, FQNEAQ (reference sequence).

The rearrangement links TRBV5-4 to TRBJ1-1, with 8 bases that match TRBD1. CDR1 and CDR2 (germline): SGHNT, YYREEE (reference sequence). The trim removed 4 bases at V and 5 bases at J, leaving 10 bases unmatched. This CDR3 is built from 15 residues. The CDR3 DNA follows: TGTGCCAGCAGCCTGACAGGGGAGGGAAGAACTGAAGCTTTCTTT. Amino acids: CASSLTGEGRTEAFF.